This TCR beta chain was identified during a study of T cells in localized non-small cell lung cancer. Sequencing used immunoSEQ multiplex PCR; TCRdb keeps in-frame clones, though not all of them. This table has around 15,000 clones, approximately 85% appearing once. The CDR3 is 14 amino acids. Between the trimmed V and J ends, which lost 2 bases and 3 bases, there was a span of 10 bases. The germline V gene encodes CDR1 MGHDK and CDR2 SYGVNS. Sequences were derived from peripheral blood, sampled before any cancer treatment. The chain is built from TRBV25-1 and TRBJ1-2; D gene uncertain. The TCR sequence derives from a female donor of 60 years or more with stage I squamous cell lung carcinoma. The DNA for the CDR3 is TGTGCCAGCAGTGAAAGGGCAGGCCACTATGGCTACACCTTC. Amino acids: CASSERAGHYGYTF.